The rows below give T cell receptor beta chains drawn from one sample of a study of early T cells in non-severe SARS-CoV-2 infection. TCRdb reprocessed the 5' RACE reads via MiXCR and lists one record per CDR3 protein. In the table there are 65,000 to 95,000 distinct CDR3 sequences, roughly a sixth of which are singletons. Sequenced: whole blood. These receptor sequences come from an adult who was a healthcare worker with PCR-confirmed SARS-CoV-2 infection or an uninfected control (not recorded which). CDR3s include the opening cysteine and the closing phenylalanine or tryptophan. D genes are given only for firm matches. A row's size may be missing; if present it is once, few, many or a size class.

DNA,CDR3,J,V,size,D,length
TGCGCCAGCAGCGTACTAGCGGGGGGTCCCACAGATACGCAGTATTTT,CASSVLAGGPTDTQYF,TRBJ2-3,TRBV5-1,few,TRBD2,16
TGTGCCAGCAGCTTAGACTCTAGGGGGACCACCTATGGCTACACCTTC,CASSLDSRGTTYGYTF,TRBJ1-2,TRBV7-8,few,-,16
TGTGCCAGCAGCTTAGAAATGGGAGGGGGACTAAGCTCCTACAATGAGCAGTTCTTC,CASSLEMGGGLSSYNEQFF,TRBJ2-1,TRBV7-2,many,-,19
TGTGCCAGCAAATCGGACAGGGGAATTTTGGGGCCCCAGCATTTT,CASKSDRGILGPQHF,TRBJ1-5,TRBV2,many,TRBD1,15
TGTGCCTGGAGGGACAGGGCTACCTACGAGCAGTACTTC,CAWRDRATYEQYF,TRBJ2-7,TRBV30,-,TRBD1,13
TGTGCCAGCAGGCCGCTGACTAGCGAAAATGAGCAGTTCTTC,CASRPLTSENEQFF,TRBJ2-1,TRBV6-6,-,TRBD2,14
TGTGCCAGCAGCCTCGGGAGGCAGTCGGGCTACGAGCAGTACTTC,CASSLGRQSGYEQYF,TRBJ2-7,TRBV3-1,many,TRBD2,15
TGTGCCAGCAGCCCGGGGACAGCCTACTCCTACGAGCAGTACTTC,CASSPGTAYSYEQYF,TRBJ2-7,TRBV5-4,-,TRBD1,15
TGCAGTGCTAGAGATCTCAGGGAGCGGAATGAAAAACTGTTTTTT,CSARDLRERNEKLFF,TRBJ1-4,TRBV20-1,many,-,15
TGTGCCTGGAACACCCTATTGGGACGGGAGAACACTGAAGCTTTCTTT,CAWNTLLGRENTEAFF,TRBJ1-1,TRBV30,few,-,16
TGTGCCAGCAAGGGGGCAGGGTACTACGAGCAGTACTTC,CASKGAGYYEQYF,TRBJ2-7,TRBV6-5,many,TRBD1,13
TGTGCCAGCAGCCCCCCGGGACTGAAGAGAGAGACCCAGTACTTC,CASSPPGLKRETQYF,TRBJ2-5,TRBV6-5,few,-,15
TGTGCCAGCACCCAAACCCACAGGGGGGGTAGAGAGACCCAGTACTTC,CASTQTHRGGRETQYF,TRBJ2-5,TRBV7-6,-,-,16
TGTGCCAGCAGCTGGACCGGGACCGACTCAGGCGAGACCCAGTACTTC,CASSWTGTDSGETQYF,TRBJ2-5,TRBV11-2,-,-,16
TGTGCCAGAAGCTTGGACCGGGGCTTCGGTGAAAAACTGTTTTTT,CARSLDRGFGEKLFF,TRBJ1-4,TRBV5-3,-,-,15
TGTGCCAGTCAGAAGGCAGCTAGTAATGAAAAACTGTTTTTT,CASQKAASNEKLFF,TRBJ1-4,TRBV2,few,-,14
TGCAGCGTTGCCGAGTCCTATGGCAATCAGCCCCAGCATTTT,CSVAESYGNQPQHF,TRBJ1-5,TRBV29-1,-,-,14
TGTGCCAGCAGGGCGGCCTATAATTCACCCCTCCACTTT,CASRAAYNSPLHF,TRBJ1-6,TRBV6-6,few,-,13
TGTGCCAGCAGGGAGGGACCGAAGTCCCAGCATTTT,CASREGPKSQHF,TRBJ1-5,TRBV28,once,-,12
TGTGCCAGCAGCCTACCCTACGAGCAGTACTTC,CASSLPYEQYF,TRBJ2-7,TRBV6-2/TRBV6-3,few,-,11
TGTGCCAGCGACGGAGGAGGGGGCGGGGAGCTGTTTTTT,CASDGGGGGELFF,TRBJ2-2,TRBV10-3,few,-,13
TGCGCCAGCAGCGGGACCCGGACAGGGCCCTTCTACGAGCAGTACTTC,CASSGTRTGPFYEQYF,TRBJ2-7,TRBV5-1,many,TRBD1,16
TGTGCCACCAGTGATTCGGGACAGGGGTTCGAGCAGTACTTC,CATSDSGQGFEQYF,TRBJ2-7,TRBV24-1,few,TRBD1,14
TGTGCCAGCAACAGAGGGGCTGATGAAAAACTGTTTTTT,CASNRGADEKLFF,TRBJ1-4,TRBV6-1,-,-,13
TGTGCCAGCAGCCCCGGACGGGTCAATGAGCAGTTCTTC,CASSPGRVNEQFF,TRBJ2-1,TRBV7-3,-,-,13
TGTGCCAGCAGTAGACCCGGGGGTAATAATGAAAAACTGTTTTTT,CASSRPGGNNEKLFF,TRBJ1-4,TRBV28,-,-,15
TGTGCCAGCTCACCAGACCCCCCTACACCCATGGAGACCCAGTACTTC,CASSPDPPTPMETQYF,TRBJ2-5,TRBV18,-,-,16
TGTGCCACCAGTGACCCAACCGCAGGGGGCCAAGAGACCCAGTACTTC,CATSDPTAGGQETQYF,TRBJ2-5,TRBV24-1,-,TRBD1,16
TGTGCCAGCAGTACACCGGGACAGGGGGCTCACGAGCAGTACTTC,CASSTPGQGAHEQYF,TRBJ2-7,TRBV6-5,-,TRBD1,15
TGTGCCAGCAGTGAATATGCGGGACAGGGACGGGAGACCCAGTACTTC,CASSEYAGQGRETQYF,TRBJ2-5,TRBV25-1,-,TRBD1,16